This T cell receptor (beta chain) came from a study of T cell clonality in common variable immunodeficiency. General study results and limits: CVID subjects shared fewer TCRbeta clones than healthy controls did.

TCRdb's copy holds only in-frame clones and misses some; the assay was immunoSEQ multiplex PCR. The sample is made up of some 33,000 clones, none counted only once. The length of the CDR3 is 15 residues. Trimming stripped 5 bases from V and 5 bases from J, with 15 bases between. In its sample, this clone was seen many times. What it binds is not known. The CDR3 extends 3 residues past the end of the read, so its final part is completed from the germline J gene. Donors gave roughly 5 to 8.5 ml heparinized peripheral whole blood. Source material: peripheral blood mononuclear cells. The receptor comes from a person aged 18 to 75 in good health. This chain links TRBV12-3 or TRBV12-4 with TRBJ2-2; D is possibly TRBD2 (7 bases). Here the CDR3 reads CASSLRGGATGELFF. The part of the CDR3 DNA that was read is TGTGCCAGCAGTCTCCGAGGGGGGGCGACCGGGGAG.